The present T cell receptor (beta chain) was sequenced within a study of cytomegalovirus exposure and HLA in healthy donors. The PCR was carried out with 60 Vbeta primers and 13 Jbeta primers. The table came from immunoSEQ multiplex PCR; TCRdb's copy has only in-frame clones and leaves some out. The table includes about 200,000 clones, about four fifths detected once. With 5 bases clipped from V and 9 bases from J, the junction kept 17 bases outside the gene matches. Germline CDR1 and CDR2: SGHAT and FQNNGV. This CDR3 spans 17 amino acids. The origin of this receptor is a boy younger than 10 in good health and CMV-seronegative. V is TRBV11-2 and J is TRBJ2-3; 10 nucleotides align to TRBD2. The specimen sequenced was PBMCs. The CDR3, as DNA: TGTGCCAGCAGCCCCAGCATATTTAGCGGGGGGAAGTTAACGCAGTATTTT. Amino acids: CASSPSIFSGGKLTQYF.